This entry lists 13 T cell receptor beta chains sequenced from one sample in a study of a mutant IDH1 vaccine in newly diagnosed glioma. Generated by immunoSEQ multiplex PCR, the TCRdb table keeps only in-frame clones and is missing some. The sample gives tens of thousands of clones, more than 90% of which show up once; over 15% is in the top ten. The time point denotes: baseline, week 1 (first vaccination visit). Described treatment: pre-vaccination baseline after standard-of-care therapy. Source: PBMCs, taken from a glioma patient treated with radiotherapy, temozolomide or both. The receptors originated from a man between 18 and 35 years old with glioma.

The CDR3 reads CASSLEAKGGSYYGYTF. CDR3 nucleotides: TGTGCCAGCAGCTTGGAGGCAAAGGGTGGTTCTTACTATGGCTACACCTTC. The chain recombines TRBV5-4 with TRBJ1-2, with D unresolved. Trimming removed 0 bases at V and 3 bases at J, with 18 bases between. The CDR3 extends over 17 amino acids. From germline, CDR1 is SGHNT and CDR2 YYREEE (reference sequence). The full variable domain, completed using reference TRBV5-4 and TRBJ1-2, is ETGVTQSPTHLIKTRGQQVTLRCSSQSGHNTVSWYQQALGQGPQFIFQYYREEENGRGNFPPRFSGLQFPNYSSELNVNALELDDSALYLCASSLEAKGGSYYGYTFGSGTRLTVV.

This chain uses TRBV5-1 with TRBJ2-7; D gene unclear. Germline V lookup: CDR1 SGHRS, CDR2 YFSETQ. V was cut by 0 bases and J by 2 bases, with 6 bases left in between. This CDR3 is built from 13 residues. CDR3 DNA sequence: TGCGCCAGCAGCTTGGATGGTACCTACGAGCAGTACTTC. Translation: CASSLDGTYEQYF.

This chain connects TRBV7-2 to TRBJ2-1; D possibly corresponds to TRBD2 (5 bases). Germline V CDR1 and CDR2: SGHTA, FQGNSA. Trimming pared 1 base from V and 8 bases from J, leaving 24 bases between. The CDR3 consists of 18 residues. In nucleotides, the CDR3 is TGTGCCAGCAGCTTAGGGGGAGCATGGAGTGGGAGTAGGGATGAGCAGTTCTTC. Residues: CASSLGGAWSGSRDEQFF.

The gene calls are TRBV5-1 and TRBJ2-1, with 9 bases identical to TRBD2. With V trimmed by 6 bases and J by 1 base, 5 bases remained unmatched. The CDR3 has 15 amino acids. The germline V gene has CDR1 SGHRS and CDR2 YFSETQ. CDR3 sequence reads: CASTRTSVSYNEQFF. Here the CDR3 DNA reads TGCGCCAGCACGCGGACTAGCGTATCCTACAATGAGCAGTTCTTC.

This clone appeared a few times. CDR3 sequence reads: CASSLNWVNTEAFF. The CDR3 nucleotides read TGTGCCAGCAGCCTCAATTGGGTGAACACTGAAGCTTTCTTT. The chain couples TRBV6-1 to TRBJ1-1, with D uncertain. The CDR3 extends over 14 amino acids. The V end was cut by 6 bases, the J end by 0 bases, with 11 bases between. Germline V lookup: CDR1 MNHNS, CDR2 SASEGT.

This chain joins TRBV6-6 and TRBJ1-1, with 11 bases fitting TRBD1. CDR1 and CDR2 from the germline V gene are MNHNY and SVGAGI (reference sequence). V was pared by 2 bases and J by 10 bases, with 0 bases of the junction left unmatched. The CDR3 spans 12 residues. CDR3 region: CASSYGTGGAFF. DNA of the CDR3: TGTGCCAGCAGTTACGGGACAGGGGGAGCTTTCTTT.

Comments on this clone: Compared with germline, one end of the junction differs, possibly owing to a read error. The gene calls are TRBV7-9 and TRBJ1-1, with TRBD1 matching over 8 bases. There are 14 residues in the CDR3. Germline CDR1 and CDR2: SEHNR and FQNEAQ (reference sequence). The CDR3 DNA follows: TGTGTCAGCACCCCCCCGCAGGGGGCAACTGAAGCTTTCTTT. Residues: CVSTPPQGATEAFF.

The chain employs TRBV30 and TRBJ1-1, with 7 bases identical to TRBD1. Trimming at V came to 3 bases and at J to 1 base, leaving 8 bases not matched to a gene. Germline loops: CDR1 GTSNPN, CDR2 SVGIG (reference sequence). This CDR3 comprises 15 residues. CDR3 in amino acids: CAWRLQGTRNTEAFF. Here the CDR3 DNA reads TGTGCCTGGAGATTACAGGGGACCCGGAACACTGAAGCTTTCTTT.

The chain joins TRBV4-2 to TRBJ1-2; 8 positions agree with TRBD1. Germline assignment: CDR1 LGHNA and CDR2 YNFKEQ. The trim removed 0 bases at V and 8 bases at J, leaving 5 bases unmatched. The CDR3 is 14 residues long. CDR3 sequence (DNA): TGTGCCAGCAGCCAAGAAGGCAGGGGGCGAGGCTACACCTTC. It is translated as CASSQEGRGRGYTF.

This chain uses TRBV5-1 with TRBJ1-3; unclear D gene. V was cut by 4 bases and J by 0 bases, with 17 bases left in between. Germline values: CDR1 SGHRS, CDR2 YFSETQ. This CDR3 has 17 residues. The CDR3 is CASSPGPQTFSGNTIYF. CDR3 bases: TGCGCCAGCAGCCCAGGACCGCAAACCTTCTCTGGAAACACCATATATTTT.

CDR3 sequence: CATARDFQETQYF. As DNA, the CDR3 is TGTGCCACGGCCCGGGACTTCCAAGAGACCCAGTACTTC. This chain uses TRBV5-4 with TRBJ2-5; perhaps TRBD2 as D (6 bases). Looked up from germline, CDR1 is SGHNT and CDR2 is YYREEE (reference sequence). This CDR3 contains 13 residues. Trimming shortened V by 9 bases and J by 1 base, and 13 bases separated the two germline ends.

The rearrangement links TRBV25-1 to TRBJ1-5; weak D call: TRBD1 (5 bases). Trimming took 2 bases from V and 8 from J, leaving 13 bases between them. From germline, CDR1 is MGHDK and CDR2 SYGVNS. The CDR3 is 14 residues long. CDR3 loop: CASSEGGREEPQHF. The CDR3 nucleotides read TGTGCCAGCAGTGAAGGCGGCAGGGAAGAGCCCCAGCATTTT.

CDR3 region: CASSGKGSGYTF. The CDR3 nucleotides read TGTGCCAGCTCCGGGAAGGGATCTGGCTACACCTTC. The rearrangement links TRBV6-6 to TRBJ1-2; D call uncertain. Between the trimmed V and J ends, which lost 8 bases and 7 bases, there was a span of 14 bases. The CDR3 is 12 amino acids. The germline gives CDR1 MNHNY, CDR2 SVGAGI (reference sequence).